This passage covers 15 T cell receptor beta chains from one sample sequenced in a study of T cell responses to AZD1222 COVID-19 vaccine. Some clones are missing from TCRdb's copy, which holds only in-frame ones; the method was immunoSEQ multiplex PCR. The table records 95,000 to 100,000 clones, 65% to 85% of them present only once. The sequences come from peripheral blood, collected 28 days after the second AZD1222 dose. These receptor sequences come from an adult who received the AZD1222 COVID-19 vaccine.

J is TRBJ2-2 and V is TRBV6-5; weak D call: TRBD1 (5 bases). This CDR3 has 15 amino acids. Germline V gene data show CDR1 as MNHEY and CDR2 as SVGAGI. V dropped 5 bases and J dropped 5 bases, with 15 bases sitting between them. The chain's CDR3 is CASSLRDWGTGELFF. The CDR3 region has the DNA TGTGCCAGCAGTCTCAGGGATTGGGGTACCGGGGAGCTGTTTTTT.

The chain links TRBV3-1 (or the pseudogene TRBV3-2) to TRBJ1-1; D is perhaps TRBD1 (5 bases). V was trimmed by 1 base and J by 4 bases, leaving 10 bases between them. The CDR3 is 14 residues long. Germline CDR1 LGHDT, CDR2 YNNKEL (reference sequence). CDR3 coding DNA: TGTGCCAGCAGCCAAGGTATGAGGGGCACTGAAGCTTTCTTT. Translated, it gives CASSQGMRGTEAFF.

The chain has TRBV4-2 and TRBJ1-3; D uncertain. Germline V gene data show CDR1 as LGHNA and CDR2 as YNFKEQ. The CDR3 is made up of 16 amino acids. V was cut by 0 bases and J by 0 bases, with 9 bases left in between. The CDR3 nucleotides read TGTGCCAGCAGCCAAGATATAGGACTCTCTGGAAACACCATATATTTT. Its protein product is CASSQDIGLSGNTIYF.

The sample holds a few counts of this clone. V is TRBV7-2 and J is TRBJ1-1, with unresolved D. There are 16 residues in the CDR3. Germline V gives CDR1 SGHTA, CDR2 FQGNSA. With 3 bases removed from V and 0 bases from J, the gap between germline ends came to 14 bases. This CDR3 is CASSFPGFDMNTEAFF. The DNA for the CDR3 is TGTGCCAGCAGCTTTCCAGGATTCGACATGAACACTGAAGCTTTCTTT.

The chain links TRBV4-1 to TRBJ2-1; 14 bases are shared with TRBD2. The CDR3 length is 18 residues. Looked up from germline, CDR1 is MGHRA and CDR2 is YSYEKL. V gave up 0 bases and J gave up 12 bases; unmatched junction bases: 13. CDR3 in DNA: TGCGCCAGCAGCCAAGAGACGACTAGCGGGAGGGGGTTGTTCGCGCAGTTCTTC. Translation: CASSQETTSGRGLFAQFF.

The V gene is TRBV30, the J gene TRBJ2-3; D possibly matches TRBD1 or TRBD2 (5 bases each). The CDR3 is made up of 11 amino acids. V was trimmed by 3 bases and J by 8 bases, leaving 9 bases between them. Germline V lookup: CDR1 GTSNPN, CDR2 SVGIG (reference sequence). CDR3 protein: CAWRSGLTQYF. Written as DNA, the CDR3 is TGTGCCTGGAGGTCGGGGCTTACGCAGTATTTT.

This chain links TRBV7-9 with TRBJ2-7; 12 bases are shared with TRBD2. Looked up from germline, CDR1 is SEHNR and CDR2 is FQNEAQ (reference sequence). This CDR3 spans 14 amino acids. V lost 4 bases to trimming and J lost 2 bases; unmatched junction nucleotides: 0. The CDR3 region is CASSSSGRAYEQYF. CDR3 bases: TGTGCCAGCAGCTCTAGCGGGAGGGCCTACGAGCAGTACTTC.

The rearrangement uses TRBV7-9 and TRBJ2-1, with TRBD1 matching over 8 bases. The germline V gene has CDR1 SEHNR and CDR2 FQNEAQ (reference sequence). This CDR3 has 16 residues. After removal of 6 bases from V and 2 bases from J, the junction contained 9 bases not matched to a gene. The CDR3 loop reads CASRARGQETYNEQFF. DNA for the CDR3: TGTGCCAGCAGGGCCCGGGGACAGGAGACCTACAATGAGCAGTTCTTC.

This clone occurred once. The J gene is TRBJ2-7, the V gene TRBV19; 8 nucleotides match TRBD1. J gave up 4 bases and V 5 bases, and 7 bases lay outside the gene matches. The CDR3 sequence is 14 residues long. Germline CDR1 and CDR2: LNHDA and SQIVND (reference sequence). CDR3 region: CASSGTGPSYEQYF. The DNA for the CDR3 is TGTGCCAGTAGTGGGACAGGACCTTCTTACGAGCAGTACTTC.

This chain connects TRBV7-8 to TRBJ1-4, with 9 bases fitting TRBD1. V was pared by 4 bases and J by 0 bases, with 3 bases of the junction left unmatched. CDR1 and CDR2 from the germline V gene are SGHVS and FQNEAQ. This CDR3 region has 16 residues. As DNA, the CDR3 is TGTGCCAGCAGCTCGCGACAGGGGGCAACTAATGAAAAACTGTTTTTT. Protein product: CASSSRQGATNEKLFF.

The chain combines TRBV5-6 with TRBJ2-7; D is unclear. The V end was cut by 0 bases, the J end by 6 bases, with 10 bases between. This CDR3 region has 13 residues. Germline loops: CDR1 SGHDT, CDR2 YYEEEE. The CDR3 DNA is TGTGCCAGCAGCTTGGGATCCTATGGCGAGCAGTACTTC. Protein sequence: CASSLGSYGEQYF. The full variable domain, with the rest looked up from reference TRBV5-6 and TRBJ2-7, is DAGVTQSPTHLIKTRGQQVTLRCSPKSGHDTVSWYQQALGQGPQFIFQYYEEEERQRGNFPDRFSGHQFPNYSSELNVNALLLGDSALYLCASSLGSYGEQYFGPGTRLTVT.

V usage is TRBV18 and J usage is TRBJ2-3; D is ambiguous. In germline, CDR1 is KGHSH, CDR2 LQKENI. The CDR3 is 12 residues long. V lost 8 bases and J 0 bases, leaving 6 bases between the germline ends. The CDR3 here is CASAPSTDTQYF. CDR3 sequence (DNA): TGTGCCAGCGCTCCTAGCACAGATACGCAGTATTTT.

This chain links TRBV6-5 with TRBJ2-3; the D gene is possibly TRBD1 (5 bases). Germline V gene sequence: CDR1 MNHEY, CDR2 SVGAGI. With 2 bases removed from V and 1 base from J, the gap between germline ends came to 10 bases. The CDR3 has 15 residues. This CDR3 is CASSYRGRGTDTQYF. The DNA of the CDR3 is TGTGCCAGCAGTTACAGGGGAAGGGGCACAGATACGCAGTATTTT.

This chain links TRBV28 with TRBJ2-5, with no clear D. CDR1 and CDR2 (germline): MDHEN, SYDVKM. V was trimmed by 6 bases and J by 2 bases, leaving 10 bases between them. This CDR3 comprises 13 residues. Here the CDR3 DNA reads TGTGCCAGCAGGCTTGGAGTTCAAGAGACCCAGTACTTC. This gives the protein CASRLGVQETQYF.

V gene TRBV4-2 combines with J gene TRBJ1-5; D is unclear. Per germline, CDR1 LGHNA and CDR2 YNFKEQ. V was trimmed by 1 base and J by 2 bases, leaving 12 bases between them. This CDR3 contains 16 residues. CDR3 protein: CASSQVEVEGNQPQHF. The DNA of the CDR3 is TGTGCCAGCAGCCAAGTGGAAGTGGAGGGCAATCAGCCCCAGCATTTT.